This T cell receptor (beta chain) is from a study of beta chain features in type 1 diabetes. Study observations and caveats: The study found moderately but significantly shorter TCRB CDR3s in all four CD4+ subsets of Type 1 diabetes patients.

With regard to this clone: Its antigen is currently unknown.

V gave up 3 bases and J gave up 7 bases, with 16 bases separating them. This CDR3 region has 14 residues. Germline CDR1 reads SNHLY; CDR2 reads FYNNEI. All of the isolated RNA was reverse transcribed, so expressed TCRB transcripts were sequenced. This table comes from immunoSEQ multiplex PCR, and its TCRdb copy is limited to in-frame clones, with some not included. The sample includes around 250,000 clones, roughly 14% of them seen just once. The V and J genes are TRBV2 and TRBJ2-7, with D tentatively TRBD2 (5 bases). The receptor was isolated from a man under 40 with type 1 diabetes. What was sequenced was naive CD4+ T cells from blood. The CDR3 loop reads CASSEQEGRGEQYF. The CDR3 DNA sequence: TGTGCCAGCAGTGAGCAGGAAGGGCGAGGGGAGCAGTACTTC. Together with reference TRBV2 and TRBJ2-7, the CDR3 gives the full variable domain: EPEVTQTPSHQVTQMGQEVILRCVPISNHLYFYWYRQILGQKVEFLVSFYNNEISEKSEIFDDQFSVERPDGSNFTLKIRSTKLEDSAMYFCASSEQEGRGEQYFGPGTRLTVT.